The T cell receptor beta chain described here comes from a study of a mutant IDH1 vaccine in newly diagnosed glioma. Turning to the study itself: Vaccines were first given 4-6 weeks after radiotherapy alone, or with temozolomide cycles. Previous treatment comprised radiotherapy, temozolomide, or both, mostly both. General observations from the study: With respect to changes in top peripheral T cell clonotypes, pseudoprogression seemed unrelated.

CDR1 MNHNS and CDR2 SASEGT come from the germline V gene. V lost 7 bases and J lost 9; bases outside the gene matches: 9. CDR3 size: 13 residues. Repertoires were generated with immunoSEQ multiplex PCR, while TCRdb's copy carries only in-frame clones and drops some. The data contain tens of thousands of clones, roughly 83% of them singletons. About this clone: Its antigen is unidentified.

This sample's time point: week 47, end of study. Alongside topical imiquimod, each dose of vaccine comprised 300 ug of mutant IDH1 20-mer peptide. This receptor was taken from a woman in her 30s with glioma. Some clones in this sample may be carry-over from other donors' samples. Specimen: PBMCs, collected from a glioma patient whose treatment included an IDH1 peptide vaccine. This chain uses TRBV6-1 with TRBJ2-1; 7 nucleotides align to TRBD2. DNA for the CDR3: TGTGCCAGCACTTCTAGCGGCGTCCCTGAGCAGTTCTTC. This gives the protein CASTSSGVPEQFF.